The TCR beta chain described here comes from a study of neurological immune-mediated disorders. The study, taken as a whole, reports: Expansion of TCR clones was greatest in HTLV-1-associated myelopathy and smallest in multiple sclerosis, where it fell below that of healthy controls.

The V and J ends lost 7 bases and 1 base, in that order; junction bases with no gene match: 11. The CDR3 extends over 17 amino acids. The authors produced cDNA by 5'RACE using 10-nucleotide random UMIs. MiXCR, run by TCRdb on the 5' RACE reads, gives a single entry per CDR3 protein. The sample records approximately 77,000 distinct CDR3 sequences, 9.4% being singletons. This clonotype has ten or more counts. The antigen is not known. This clonotype originated in a man aged 50 or older in good health. J is TRBJ2-1 and V is TRBV12-3 or TRBV12-4, with TRBD2 matching over 9 bases. The sequenced material came from PBMCs. This CDR3 is CASNKGGGRGSYNEQFF. CDR3 nucleotides: TGTGCCAGCAACAAGGGGGGCGGGAGGGGATCCTACAATGAGCAGTTCTTC.